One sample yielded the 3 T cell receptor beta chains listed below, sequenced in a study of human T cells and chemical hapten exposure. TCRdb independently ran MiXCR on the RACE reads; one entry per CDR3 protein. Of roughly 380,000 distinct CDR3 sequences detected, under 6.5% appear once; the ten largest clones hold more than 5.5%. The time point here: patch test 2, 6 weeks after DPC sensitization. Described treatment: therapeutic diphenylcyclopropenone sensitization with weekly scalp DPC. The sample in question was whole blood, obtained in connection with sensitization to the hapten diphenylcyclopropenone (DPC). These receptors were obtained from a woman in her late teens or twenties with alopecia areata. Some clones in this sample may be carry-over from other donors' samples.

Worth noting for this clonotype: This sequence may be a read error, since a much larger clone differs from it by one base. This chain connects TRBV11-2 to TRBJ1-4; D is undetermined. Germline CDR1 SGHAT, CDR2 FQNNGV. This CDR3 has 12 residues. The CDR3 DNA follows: TGTGCCAGCAACTTAGATACCTCTAAACTGTTTTTT. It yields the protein CASNLDTSKLFF. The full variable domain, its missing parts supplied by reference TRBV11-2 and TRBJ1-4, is EAGVAQSPRYKIIEKRQSVAFWCNPISGHATLYWYQQILGQGPKLLIQFQNNGVVDDSQLPKDRFSAERLKGVDSTLKIQPAKLEDSAVYLCASNLDTSKLFFGSGTQLSVL.

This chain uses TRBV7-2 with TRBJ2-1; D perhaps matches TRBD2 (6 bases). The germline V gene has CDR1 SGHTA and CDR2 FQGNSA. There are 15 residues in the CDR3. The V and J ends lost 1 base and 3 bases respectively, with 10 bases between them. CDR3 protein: CASSLVPGDYNEQFF. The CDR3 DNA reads TGTGCCAGCAGCTTAGTGCCGGGGGACTACAATGAGCAGTTCTTC. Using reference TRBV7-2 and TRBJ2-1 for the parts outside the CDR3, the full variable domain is GAGVSQSPSNKVTEKGKDVELRCDPISGHTALYWYRQSLGQGLEFLIYFQGNSAPDKSGLPSDRFSAERTGGSVSTLTIQRTQQEDSAVYLCASSLVPGDYNEQFFGPGTRLTVL.

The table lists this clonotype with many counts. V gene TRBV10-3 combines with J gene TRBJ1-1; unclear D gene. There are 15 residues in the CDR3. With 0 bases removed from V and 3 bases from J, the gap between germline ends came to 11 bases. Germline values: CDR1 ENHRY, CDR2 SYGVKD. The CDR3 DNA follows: TGTGCCATCAGTGAGTCTGTAGTGAGTGACACTGAAGCTTTCTTT. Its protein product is CAISESVVSDTEAFF.